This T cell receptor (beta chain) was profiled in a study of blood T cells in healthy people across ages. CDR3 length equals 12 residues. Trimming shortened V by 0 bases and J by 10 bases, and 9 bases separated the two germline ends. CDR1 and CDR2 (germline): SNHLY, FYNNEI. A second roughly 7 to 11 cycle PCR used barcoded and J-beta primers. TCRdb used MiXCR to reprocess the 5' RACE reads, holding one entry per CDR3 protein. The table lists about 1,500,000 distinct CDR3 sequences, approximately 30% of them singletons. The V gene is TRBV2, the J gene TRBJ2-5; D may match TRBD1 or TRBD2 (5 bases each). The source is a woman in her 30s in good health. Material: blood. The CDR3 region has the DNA TGTGCCAGCAGTGAAGCTGGGGACGGCCAGTACTTC. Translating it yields CASSEAGDGQYF. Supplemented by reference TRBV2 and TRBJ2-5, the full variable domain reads EPEVTQTPSHQVTQMGQEVILRCVPISNHLYFYWYRQILGQKVEFLVSFYNNEISEKSEIFDDQFSVERPDGSNFTLKIRSTKLEDSAMYFCASSEAGDGQYFGPGTRLLVL.